A single sample is the source of the 6 T cell receptor beta chains below, sequenced in a study of cytomegalovirus exposure and HLA in healthy donors. The PCR ran on 60 Vbeta and 13 Jbeta primers. Using immunoSEQ multiplex PCR, the repertoire was profiled, and TCRdb retains in-frame clones only, with some absent. The sample holds around 130,000 clones, approximately 80% seen once. Sequenced material: PBMCs. These receptors were collected from a male donor in good health and CMV-seronegative.

The chain carries TRBV27 and TRBJ2-3; TRBD2 aligns across 8 bases. This CDR3 contains 17 residues. Germline CDR1 is MNHEY and CDR2 is SMNVEV (reference sequence). With 3 bases clipped from V and 0 bases from J, the junction kept 8 bases outside the gene matches. The CDR3 DNA reads as TGTGCCAGCAGTTTGGGAACAACTAGCGGAAGCACAGATACGCAGTATTTT. This translates into CASSLGTTSGSTDTQYF.

The chain joins TRBV5-1 to TRBJ2-3; weak D call: TRBD2 (6 bases). Trimming took off 2 bases at V and 4 bases at J, with 17 bases between the two ends. Germline V CDR1 and CDR2: SGHRS, YFSETQ. This CDR3 contains 16 residues. DNA for the CDR3: TGCGCCAGCAGCTTCTTAGGGCGCGGGGCAGCAGATACGCAGTATTTT. Its protein product is CASSFLGRGAADTQYF.

DNA of the CDR3: TGTGCCAGCAGCGTAGTAGGCAGGAAAAGCACAGATACGCAGTATTTT. Protein product: CASSVVGRKSTDTQYF. This chain uses TRBV9 with TRBJ2-3, with D hard to call. The CDR3 is 16 residues long. Germline values: CDR1 SGDLS, CDR2 YYNGEE. V was trimmed by 0 bases and J by 0 bases, leaving 11 bases between them.

This rearrangement joins TRBV5-6 to TRBJ2-7; 7 nucleotides match TRBD2. Losses at the gene ends were 2 bases for V and 3 bases for J; bases not matched to a gene: 2. CDR1 SGHDT and CDR2 YYEEEE come from the germline V gene. The CDR3 extends over 13 amino acids. CDR3 protein: CASSLWGGYEQYF. DNA for the CDR3: TGTGCCAGCAGCTTATGGGGGGGCTACGAGCAGTACTTC.

The rearrangement joins TRBV27 to TRBJ2-1; 7 nucleotides align to TRBD1. The germline gives CDR1 MNHEY, CDR2 SMNVEV (reference sequence). The CDR3 is 14 amino acids. Trimming at V came to 3 bases and at J to 8 bases, leaving 7 bases not matched to a gene. The CDR3 here is CASSFLGQKDEQFF. DNA for the CDR3: TGTGCCAGCAGTTTCCTGGGACAGAAGGATGAGCAGTTCTTC.

The rearrangement joins TRBV4-1 to TRBJ2-1; 7 bases agree with TRBD1. The CDR3 covers 13 residues. Germline CDR1 reads MGHRA; CDR2 reads YSYEKL. J gave up 13 bases and V 0 bases, and 6 bases lay outside the gene matches. CDR3 loop: CASSQDEGDRQFF. DNA of the CDR3: TGCGCCAGCAGCCAAGATGAGGGGGACAGACAGTTCTTC.